This entry lists 8 T cell receptor beta chains sequenced from one sample in a study of T-cell reconstitution after alpha-beta-depleted transplantation in children. The TCRbeta library was prepared with unique molecular identifiers. TCRdb processed the PCR reads anew with MiXCR; each CDR3 protein has one entry. The repertoire holds about 900,000 distinct CDR3 sequences, with roughly 29% as singletons. Material: PBMCs, mostly from graft donor cells, obtained 360 days after TCRalphabeta/CD19-depleted stem cell transplant. These receptors all come from a boy less than two years old who had a stem cell transplant for SCID, so the T cells may come from the graft donor.

The chain recombines TRBV6-1 with TRBJ1-3, with a possible D match to TRBD1 (6 bases). V gave up 11 bases and J gave up 2 bases, with 13 bases separating them. Germline V gives CDR1 MNHNS, CDR2 SASEGT. The CDR3 is made up of 13 amino acids. For the CDR3, the DNA is TGTGCCGCGGCACAGGGTCCTGGAAACACCATATATTTT. It is translated as CAAAQGPGNTIYF.

The chain carries TRBV12-3 or TRBV12-4 and TRBJ1-5; TRBD1 is a possible D gene (5 bases). V shed 3 bases and J shed 6 bases, with 18 bases lying between them. This CDR3 has 16 amino acids. The CDR3 sequence: CASSLGPFGGTQPQHF. In nucleotides, the CDR3 is TGTGCCAGCAGTTTGGGACCCTTTGGAGGAACTCAGCCCCAGCATTTT.

The chain recombines TRBV5-1 with TRBJ2-5; a weak D match, TRBD2 (5 bases). The ends were cut back, 9 bases at V and 5 bases at J, with 23 bases in the middle. The germline V gene has CDR1 SGHRS and CDR2 YFSETQ. This CDR3 comprises 15 residues. For the CDR3, the DNA is TGCGCCACCAACCTGGCAGGAACTTCGGGGGAGACCCAGTACTTC. Encoded protein: CATNLAGTSGETQYF.

This chain joins TRBV5-1 and TRBJ1-1; 7 bases fit TRBD1. Germline V gene data show CDR1 as SGHRS and CDR2 as YFSETQ. This CDR3 is 14 amino acids long. Trimming cost V 5 bases and J 1 base; bases outside gene matches: 5. The CDR3 loop reads CASSKQGRNTEAFF. The CDR3 DNA follows: TGCGCCAGCAGTAAACAGGGGAGGAACACTGAAGCTTTCTTT.

The V call is TRBV5-1, the J call TRBJ2-2, with D perhaps TRBD2 (7 bases). The V end lost 1 base, the J end lost 4 bases, and 20 bases lay between the germline ends. Germline assignment: CDR1 SGHRS and CDR2 YFSETQ. The CDR3 has 18 amino acids. CDR3 residues: CASSLRSRWGGLTGELFF. The CDR3 DNA reads as TGCGCCAGCAGCTTGAGGTCCAGGTGGGGGGGCCTCACCGGGGAGCTGTTTTTT.

This chain uses TRBV2 with TRBJ2-5; possibly TRBD2 for D (6 bases). CDR3 length: 14 residues. Looked up from germline, CDR1 is SNHLY and CDR2 is FYNNEI. V lost 6 bases and J lost 1, with 12 bases in between. The DNA for the CDR3 is TGTGCCAGCAGACTCCGGGACTTCCAAGAGACCCAGTACTTC. Translated, it gives CASRLRDFQETQYF.

The genes are TRBV5-1 and TRBJ2-1, with D possibly being TRBD2 (7 bases). V was shortened by 4 bases and J by 0 bases, with 11 bases between the two germline ends. Per the germline V gene, CDR1 is SGHRS and CDR2 is YFSETQ. The CDR3 consists of 15 residues. CDR3 in DNA: TGCGCCAGCAGCCGGGGGGCCAACTCCTACAATGAGCAGTTCTTC. Amino acid sequence: CASSRGANSYNEQFF.

The rearrangement joins TRBV4-1 to TRBJ1-6; D gene uncertain. The CDR3 extends over 13 amino acids. V was pared by 0 bases and J by 9 bases, with 6 bases between. The germline gives CDR1 MGHRA, CDR2 YSYEKL. The DNA for the CDR3 is TGCGCCAGCAGCCAAGATGCACCTTCACCCCTCCACTTT. Translated: CASSQDAPSPLHF.